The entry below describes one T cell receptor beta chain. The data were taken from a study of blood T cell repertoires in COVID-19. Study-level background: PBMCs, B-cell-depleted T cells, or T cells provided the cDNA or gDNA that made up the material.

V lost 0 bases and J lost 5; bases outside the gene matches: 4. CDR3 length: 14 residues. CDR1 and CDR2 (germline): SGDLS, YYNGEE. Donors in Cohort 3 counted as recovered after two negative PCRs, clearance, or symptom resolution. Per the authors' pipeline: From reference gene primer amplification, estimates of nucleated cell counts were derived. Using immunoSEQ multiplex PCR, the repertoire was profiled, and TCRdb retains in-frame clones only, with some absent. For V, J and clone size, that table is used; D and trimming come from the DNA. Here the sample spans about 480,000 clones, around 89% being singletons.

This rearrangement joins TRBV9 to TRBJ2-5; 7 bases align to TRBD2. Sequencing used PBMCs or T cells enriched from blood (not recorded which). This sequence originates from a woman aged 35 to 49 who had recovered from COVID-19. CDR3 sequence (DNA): TGTGCCAGCAGCGTAGCTACCGGGGGGGAGACCCAGTACTTC. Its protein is CASSVATGGETQYF.